This T cell receptor (beta chain) was obtained from a study of blood T cell repertoires in COVID-19 (dated by TCRdb to the early 2020s). Looking at the study overall: Collaborator samples came from the United States, Italy and Spain and covered acute and convalescent phases of COVID-19. The material from the prospective study consisted of cDNA or gDNA derived from T cells, B-cell-depleted T cells, or PBMCs. The dataset comprised deeply sampled blood TCRbeta repertoires from subjects exposed to, actively infected with, or recovered from COVID-19. A freely available public database, intended as a resource for researchers studying the immune response to SARS-CoV-2, is where the repertoires were released. The samples were drawn from the first 160 participants of the ongoing ImmuneRACE study and from 1,200 or so subjects provided by 6 global collaborators. The sample metadata nearly always contained a de-identified subject ID, COVID-19 status, age in years and sex. Where available, HLA class I and class II types were obtained from metadata supplied by the sample provider rather than from assay-based typing. What the study reported, not specific to this receptor: Clinical and demographic metadata were provided uncurated, with the amount varying by source and participant.

Collaborating institutions collected whole blood in K2EDTA tubes following their own protocols. Collaborator samples were shipped for TCRbeta analysis as frozen whole blood, isolated PBMCs, or DNA extracted from either sample type. Inclusive of the bounding cysteine and phenylalanine, the CDR3 is 15 residues long. Only the CDR3 portion is preserved as DNA: 45 bases, with reading frame beginning at the first base. CDR1 and CDR2 were assigned from the germline V gene as SGHRS and YFSETQ. V is pruned by 3 bases and J by 9 bases, leaving 12 bases of the junction without a gene match. The immunoSEQ Assay, a bias-controlled multiplex PCR, was used to amplify TCRbeta CDR3 regions from genomic DNA. The original pipeline was this. The number of nucleated cells in each sample was estimated by amplification of reference gene primers within the assay. Sequence reads were collapsed and filtered to measure the absolute abundance of every unique TCRbeta CDR3 rearrangement. For each sample, productive Simpson clonality was calculated as the square root of Simpson's diversity index over productive rearrangements. The immuneACCESS repertoire file appears here via TCRdb, limited to in-frame rearrangements. These files lack a portion of the clones; in checked studies, under half of the deficit traces to unresolved V genes, and the cause of the others is not known. The DNA was the basis for D and trimming; V, J and clone size are from that table. The sample has roughly 38,000 clones on record, around 80% of them singletons. Together, the top ten hold less than 12% of the sample.

Worth noting for this clone: It lacks a known antigen. Base-call qualities are not available, and no considerably larger clone is one nucleotide away.

The sequenced sample was peripheral blood. Rearrangement joined TRBV5-1 to TRBJ2-7; 10 central nucleotides agree with TRBD2. The receptor was isolated from a man in his fifties or sixties in a cohort sampled during active COVID-19. The bases are TGCGCCAGCAGCTCCACGTCGCTAGCGGGAGTCGGGCAGTACTTC. Translated, this gives CASSSTSLAGVGQYF.